The table lists the clone carrying this T cell receptor (beta chain) with many counts. The entry originates in a study of Graves' ophthalmopathy and Graves' hyperthyroidism. Germline V lookup: CDR1 MNHEY, CDR2 SMNVEV (reference sequence). Deletions cut 3 bases from V and 7 bases from J, with 15 bases between. The CDR3 consists of 14 residues. Amplification targeted the TCR beta CDR3 regions, with RNA transcripts as the source material. Scientists carried out first-round RT-PCR using HTBI primers and then a second-round multiplex PCR. One entry per CDR3 protein, called by TCRdb with MiXCR from the multiplex PCR reads. The repertoire has about 500,000 distinct CDR3 sequences, just under 40% of them found once; the top ten carry 4% to 5%.

The chain couples TRBV27 to TRBJ1-2; D perhaps matches TRBD1 (5 bases). Sequencing used peripheral blood or thyroid tissue (not recorded which). The sequence came from an adult man with Graves' hyperthyroidism. CDR3 nucleotide sequence: TGTGCCAGCAGTTTGGCCGGGGGGAGTGGTGGCTACACCTTC. Translating gives CASSLAGGSGGYTF.